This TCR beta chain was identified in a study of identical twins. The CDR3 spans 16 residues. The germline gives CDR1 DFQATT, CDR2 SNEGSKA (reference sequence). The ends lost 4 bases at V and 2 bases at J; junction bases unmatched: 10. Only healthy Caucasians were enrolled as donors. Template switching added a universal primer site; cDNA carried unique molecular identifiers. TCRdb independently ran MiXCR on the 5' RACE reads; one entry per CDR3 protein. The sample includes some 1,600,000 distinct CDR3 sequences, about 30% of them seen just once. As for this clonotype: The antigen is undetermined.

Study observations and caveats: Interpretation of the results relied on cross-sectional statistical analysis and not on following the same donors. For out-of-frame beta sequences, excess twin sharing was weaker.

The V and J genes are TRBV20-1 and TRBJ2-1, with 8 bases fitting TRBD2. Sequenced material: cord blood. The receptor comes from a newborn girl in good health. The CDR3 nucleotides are TGCAGTGCTACCAACCGACTAGCGATTACCTACAATGAGCAGTTCTTC. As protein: CSATNRLAITYNEQFF.